Each of the 27 T cell receptor beta chains below was sequenced from the same sample in a study of blood T cell repertoires in COVID-19. Here immunoSEQ multiplex PCR was the method, and the copy in TCRdb shows in-frame clones only, minus some. The sample yields a few hundred thousand clones, about 89% seen once. The sequencing sample was made of PBMCs or T cells enriched from blood (not recorded which). The receptors were gathered from a middle-aged man in a cohort exposed to, infected with or recovered from COVID-19 (not recorded which).

The genes are TRBV28 and TRBJ1-2; D is possibly TRBD1 (6 bases). V lost 5 bases, J lost 5 bases, and 18 bases lay in between. In germline, CDR1 is MDHEN, CDR2 SYDVKM. The CDR3 is made up of 15 amino acids. DNA of the CDR3: TGTGCCAGCAGTCACGAGGGGGGGCAGAGGTATGGCTACACCTTC. Translating gives CASSHEGGQRYGYTF.

The chain has TRBV29-1 and TRBJ2-3; 8 bases align to TRBD2. This CDR3 is 15 amino acids long. Unmatched junction bases numbered 10, after V lost 1 base and J lost 7 bases. Germline CDR1 SQVTM, CDR2 ANQGSEA. CDR3: CSVEGVSGNHYTQYF. The CDR3 DNA sequence: TGCAGCGTTGAAGGCGTTAGCGGGAACCATTATACGCAGTATTTT.

The CDR3 DNA reads TGTGCCTGGGAATGGGACACTCCAACGGGGGGTGAGCAGTTCTTC. Its protein is CAWEWDTPTGGEQFF. The chain links TRBV30 to TRBJ2-1; D may be TRBD2 (7 bases). Germline assignment: CDR1 GTSNPN and CDR2 SVGIG (reference sequence). The CDR3 loop spans 15 amino acids. Between the trimmed V and J ends, which lost 5 bases and 9 bases, there was a span of 23 bases.

V and J are TRBV27 and TRBJ1-1; D gene ambiguous. Per germline, CDR1 MNHEY and CDR2 SMNVEV (reference sequence). V was clipped by 8 bases and J by 1 base, with 8 bases between them. The CDR3 length is 12 residues. CDR3 DNA: TGTGCCAGCTTCAACAAGAACACTGAAGCTTTCTTT. Protein sequence: CASFNKNTEAFF.

The chain combines TRBV10-2 with TRBJ2-7; 7 nucleotides line up with TRBD1. The CDR3 runs to 14 residues. After removal of 4 bases from V and 3 bases from J, the junction contained 6 bases not matched to a gene. The germline V gene encodes CDR1 WSHSY and CDR2 SAAADI. The CDR3 DNA reads as TGCGCCAGCAGTGTGACAGGGAACGGCTACGAGCAGTACTTC. Amino acids: CASSVTGNGYEQYF.

The CDR3: CASSRWGQGNEKLFF. The CDR3 DNA reads TGTGCCAGCAGCCGGTGGGGACAAGGGAATGAAAAACTGTTTTTT. This sequence joins TRBV3-1 (or the pseudogene TRBV3-2) and TRBJ1-4, with TRBD1 as a possible D gene (6 bases). Trimming stripped 4 bases from V and 5 bases from J, with 14 bases between. Germline CDR1 LGHDT, CDR2 YNNKEL (reference sequence). CDR3 length: 15 residues.

In DNA form, the CDR3 reads TGTGCCAGCAGCCAAGGACAGGGACGAAAGACCCAGTACTTC. This sequence encodes CASSQGQGRKTQYF. The gene calls are TRBV3-1 (or the pseudogene TRBV3-2) and TRBJ2-5; 7 bases map to TRBD1. The CDR3 covers 14 residues. Germline CDR1 is LGHDT and CDR2 is YNNKEL (reference sequence). V lost 1 base and J lost 6; bases outside the gene matches: 5.

The chain combines TRBV5-1 with TRBJ1-1; D unresolved. CDR3 size: 15 residues. With 4 bases removed from V and 0 bases from J, the gap between germline ends came to 13 bases. Germline assignment: CDR1 SGHRS and CDR2 YFSETQ. The CDR3 DNA follows: TGCGCCAGCAGCCTGGTCTCTACTATGAACACTGAAGCTTTCTTT. Its protein is CASSLVSTMNTEAFF.

The rearrangement joins TRBV5-1 to TRBJ1-1, with D possibly being TRBD1 (5 bases). Looked up from germline, CDR1 is SGHRS and CDR2 is YFSETQ. Between the trimmed V and J ends, which lost 3 bases and 3 bases, there was a span of 9 bases. The CDR3 is made up of 13 amino acids. Here the CDR3 reads CASSSDIHTEAFF. In DNA form, the CDR3 reads TGCGCCAGCAGCTCGGACATCCACACTGAAGCTTTCTTT.

The rearrangement uses TRBV3-1 (or the pseudogene TRBV3-2) and TRBJ1-1, with D possibly TRBD1 on 6 matching bases. Germline CDR1 is LGHDT and CDR2 is YNNKEL (reference sequence). Trimming pared 2 bases from V and 8 bases from J, leaving 9 bases between. CDR3 length: 12 residues. CDR3 in DNA: TGTGCCAGCAGCCAACAAAGGGGGGAAGCTTTCTTT. This sequence encodes CASSQQRGEAFF.

This clone was picked up one time. V and J are TRBV5-1 and TRBJ1-4, with TRBD1 matching over 7 bases. V dropped 4 bases and J dropped 8; count of bases not matched to a gene: 8. Germline V gives CDR1 SGHRS, CDR2 YFSETQ. The CDR3 has 14 residues. The chain's CDR3 is CASSPGTESEKLFF. DNA for the CDR3: TGCGCCAGCAGCCCGGGGACAGAATCGGAAAAACTGTTTTTT.

This rearrangement joins TRBV18 to TRBJ2-1, with 10 positions matching TRBD1. Losses at the gene ends were 3 bases for V and 1 base for J; bases not matched to a gene: 3. The germline CDR1 and CDR2 sequences are KGHSH and LQKENI. CDR3 length: 16 residues. The CDR3 region has the DNA TGTGCCAGCTCACCGGGGGGACAGGGGTCCTACAATGAGCAGTTCTTC. It specifies CASSPGGQGSYNEQFF.

The chain has TRBV12-5 and TRBJ1-5; TRBD1 matches 7 bases. The CDR3 is made up of 19 amino acids. The germline V gene encodes CDR1 LGHNT and CDR2 FRNRAP. After removal of 7 bases from V and 4 bases from J, the junction contained 22 bases not matched to a gene. The CDR3 DNA is TGTGCTAGTGCCCTACCGGCGGGGCCAGGGGGTGGGTGGAATCAGCCCCAGCATTTT. Translated: CASALPAGPGGGWNQPQHF.

J is TRBJ2-1 and V is TRBV27; the match to TRBD2 covers 10 bases. V lost 1 base and J lost 5; bases outside the gene matches: 2. Germline V gene data show CDR1 as MNHEY and CDR2 as SMNVEV (reference sequence). This CDR3 is 15 amino acids long. CDR3 sequence reads: CASSLLGLANNEQFF. CDR3 DNA sequence: TGTGCCAGCAGTTTATTGGGACTAGCGAACAATGAGCAGTTCTTC.

The chain combines TRBV30 with TRBJ2-3; D might be TRBD2 (5 bases). Trimming stripped 2 bases from V and 0 bases from J, with 12 bases between. This CDR3 is 15 amino acids long. Germline values: CDR1 GTSNPN, CDR2 SVGIG (reference sequence). The CDR3 loop reads CAWSLEGPSTDTQYF. The CDR3 DNA sequence: TGTGCCTGGAGTTTAGAGGGCCCTAGCACAGATACGCAGTATTTT.

This chain links TRBV28 with TRBJ1-1; D not resolved. There are 15 residues in the CDR3. V was pared by 2 bases and J by 4 bases, with 14 bases between. CDR1 and CDR2 from the germline V gene are MDHEN and SYDVKM. The CDR3: CASSLPRPLGTEAFF. CDR3 DNA: TGTGCCAGCAGTTTACCGCGGCCCCTGGGCACTGAAGCTTTCTTT.

J is TRBJ1-1 and V is TRBV5-1, with 7 nucleotides matching TRBD1. The germline V gene encodes CDR1 SGHRS and CDR2 YFSETQ. CDR3 length: 15 residues. V trimming: 4 bases; J trimming: 3 bases; junction bases outside the gene matches: 9. The CDR3 DNA is TGCGCCAGCAGCGTACAGACAGGGAGCTACACTGAAGCTTTCTTT. Its translation is CASSVQTGSYTEAFF. Based on the CDR3 plus reference TRBV5-1 and TRBJ1-1, the full variable domain is KAGVTQTPRYLIKTRGQQVTLSCSPISGHRSVSWYQQTPGQGLQFLFEYFSETQRNKGNFPGRFSGRQFSNSRSEMNVSTLELGDSALYLCASSVQTGSYTEAFFGQGTRLTVV.

The rearrangement uses TRBV10-3 and TRBJ2-5; 11 positions agree with TRBD2. The CDR3 contains 18 residues. V lost 0 bases and J lost 2; bases outside the gene matches: 8. Germline V gene lookup returns CDR1 ENHRY and CDR2 SYGVKD. The CDR3 reads CAISESLASGRHQETQYF. The CDR3 DNA follows: TGTGCCATCAGTGAGTCGTTGGCTAGCGGGAGGCATCAAGAGACCCAGTACTTC.

The chain joins TRBV28 to TRBJ2-1, with 7 positions matching TRBD1. This CDR3 spans 15 amino acids. Germline CDR1 is MDHEN and CDR2 is SYDVKM. Trimming took 5 bases from V and 2 from J; bases not matched to a gene: 6. The CDR3 reads CASSATGDAYNEQFF. The DNA of the CDR3 is TGTGCCAGCAGTGCAACAGGGGATGCCTACAATGAGCAGTTCTTC.

V is TRBV6-4 and J is TRBJ1-6, with 8 bases identical to TRBD1. The V gene's germline CDR1 is MRHNA and CDR2 SNTAGT. The CDR3 totals 16 residues. After removal of 6 bases from V and 7 bases from J, the junction contained 11 bases not matched to a gene. The CDR3 loop reads CASREAGGVWNSPLHF. The CDR3, as DNA: TGTGCCAGCAGGGAGGCAGGGGGCGTTTGGAATTCACCCCTCCACTTT.

This clone has a single count. The CDR3 spells CASSQDMAQGSEAFF. The CDR3 DNA follows: TGCGCCAGCAGCCAAGATATGGCACAGGGGTCTGAAGCTTTCTTT. The chain combines TRBV4-1 with TRBJ1-1; TRBD1 matches at 7 bases. The CDR3 extends over 15 amino acids. The germline gives CDR1 MGHRA, CDR2 YSYEKL. V lost 0 bases and J lost 6; bases outside the gene matches: 7.

This clone was counted once. The chain couples TRBV5-3 to TRBJ2-1; 8 nucleotides align to TRBD2. TRBV5-3 is known as an ORF, though its function is uncertain. The CDR3 is 22 amino acids. With 4 bases clipped from V and 6 bases from J, the junction kept 30 bases outside the gene matches. CDR3 DNA sequence: TGTGCCAGAAGCCCGGACGGCGGGGTCGAGACCGGGACTAGGACAAAGTCCAATGAGCAGTTCTTC. It specifies CARSPDGGVETGTRTKSNEQFF.

This chain links TRBV29-1 with TRBJ1-5; possible D gene TRBD1, 5 bases. The CDR3 totals 13 residues. In germline, CDR1 is SQVTM, CDR2 ANQGSEA. V shed 1 base and J shed 7 bases, with 11 bases lying between them. CDR3 region: CSVEAGVGQPQHF. Written as DNA, the CDR3 is TGCAGCGTTGAAGCGGGGGTAGGACAGCCCCAGCATTTT.

This sequence joins TRBV3-1 (or the pseudogene TRBV3-2) and TRBJ2-1; D is possibly TRBD2 (5 bases). CDR1 LGHDT and CDR2 YNNKEL come from the germline V gene (reference sequence). Trimming pared 1 base from V and 5 bases from J, leaving 15 bases between. This CDR3 comprises 16 residues. DNA of the CDR3: TGTGCCAGCAGCCAAGGCACTAGGCCCTTTGACAATGAGCAGTTCTTC. Translation gives CASSQGTRPFDNEQFF.

V gene TRBV5-5 combines with J gene TRBJ2-7, with 11 bases matching TRBD2. This CDR3 has 16 residues. CDR1 is SGHKS and CDR2 is YYEKEE in the germline V gene (reference sequence). V shed 3 bases and J 7 bases; nucleotides not matched to a gene: 12. CDR3 sequence: CASSSGSGRASWEQYF. In DNA, the CDR3 is TGTGCCAGCAGCTCGGGTAGCGGGAGGGCCTCGTGGGAGCAGTACTTC.

The chain links TRBV5-1 to TRBJ2-3; TRBD2 agrees at 7 bases. V lost 0 bases to trimming and J lost 1 base; unmatched junction nucleotides: 5. The germline CDR1 and CDR2 sequences are SGHRS and YFSETQ. The CDR3 loop spans 16 amino acids. CDR3 amino acids: CASSLEPSGRTDTQYF. The CDR3 coding sequence is TGCGCCAGCAGCTTGGAACCTAGCGGACGCACAGATACGCAGTATTTT. Full variable domain (rest looked up from reference TRBV5-1 and TRBJ2-3): KAGVTQTPRYLIKTRGQQVTLSCSPISGHRSVSWYQQTPGQGLQFLFEYFSETQRNKGNFPGRFSGRQFSNSRSEMNVSTLELGDSALYLCASSLEPSGRTDTQYFGPGTRLTVL.

This sequence joins TRBV3-1 (or the pseudogene TRBV3-2) and TRBJ1-1; D is unclear. The CDR3 length is 15 residues. Trimming removed 2 bases at V and 2 bases at J, with 12 bases between. Germline-derived CDR1 and CDR2 are LGHDT and YNNKEL (reference sequence). CDR3 nucleotides: TGTGCCAGCAGCCAATCAGGTTCAGGCAACACTGAAGCTTTCTTT. Its protein product is CASSQSGSGNTEAFF.